A single sample is the source of the 14 T cell receptor beta chains below, sequenced in a study of T cell changes during pregnancy in multiple sclerosis. The method was immunoSEQ multiplex PCR; TCRdb's version includes in-frame clones alone and lacks a portion of them. In the table there are some 70,000 clones, just under 95% of which are singletons. The sequenced sample was peripheral blood, obtained after pregnancy. These receptors all come from a female donor in good health, enrolled as a control in a pregnancy study.

The rearrangement uses TRBV29-1 and TRBJ2-7, with TRBD2 identical over 8 bases. Looked up from germline, CDR1 is SQVTM and CDR2 is ANQGSEA. With 7 bases clipped from V and 4 bases from J, the junction kept 9 bases outside the gene matches. This CDR3 has 13 residues. The CDR3 sequence is CSASAGGIYEQYF. CDR3 coding DNA: TGCAGCGCCTCTGCGGGGGGCATATACGAGCAGTACTTC.

The V and J genes are TRBV4-3 and TRBJ2-2; possible D gene TRBD1, 5 bases. The CDR3 has 15 residues. CDR1 is LGHNA and CDR2 is YSLEER in the germline V gene. Trimming took 4 bases from V and 7 from J, leaving 16 bases between them. In DNA form, the CDR3 reads TGCGCCAGCAGCCGTTGGGCAGGGATCGGCGGGGAGCTGTTTTTT. This encodes CASSRWAGIGGELFF.

With regard to this clone: The same CDR3 can be traced to other DNA sequences in this sample. This chain uses TRBV20-1 with TRBJ2-5, with D unclear. V lost 5 bases, J lost 5 bases, and 6 bases lay in between. This CDR3 comprises 10 residues. CDR1 is DFQATT and CDR2 is SNEGSKA in the germline V gene (reference sequence). Here the CDR3 DNA reads TGCAGTGCTTCCCTGGAGACCCAGTACTTC. Protein sequence: CSASLETQYF.

This chain uses TRBV7-2 with TRBJ1-1, with D possibly TRBD1 on 6 matching bases. CDR1 is SGHTA and CDR2 is FQGNSA in the germline V gene. Deletions cut 5 bases from V and 5 bases from J, with 15 bases between. This CDR3 has 14 residues. CDR3 sequence reads: CASSPPGGRTEAFF. The CDR3 region has the DNA TGTGCCAGCAGCCCCCCGGGGGGGCGGACTGAAGCTTTCTTT.

The genes are TRBV19 and TRBJ1-4, with 7 bases matching TRBD1. This CDR3 comprises 18 residues. Germline V gene sequence: CDR1 LNHDA, CDR2 SQIVND (reference sequence). The V and J ends lost 7 bases and 0 bases, in that order; junction bases with no gene match: 14. The CDR3 spells CASTGPAGGTATNEKLFF. The CDR3 nucleotides are TGTGCCAGTACCGGGCCCGCGGGAGGGACAGCAACTAATGAAAAACTGTTTTTT.

This sequence joins TRBV6-6 and TRBJ2-1; 8 bases match TRBD1. Per germline, CDR1 MNHNY and CDR2 SVGAGI (reference sequence). J was trimmed by 9 bases and V by 5 bases; bases with no gene match: 6. CDR3 length: 13 residues. The CDR3 reads CASSSRTGSEQFF. The CDR3 DNA reads TGTGCCAGCAGTAGTCGGACAGGGAGTGAGCAGTTCTTC.

The chain joins TRBV5-4 to TRBJ1-1; D unclear. Per the germline V gene, CDR1 is SGHNT and CDR2 is YYREEE (reference sequence). The V end lost 0 bases, the J end lost 4 bases, and 13 bases lay between the germline ends. This CDR3 contains 15 residues. CDR3 in amino acids: CASSLEVAGFTEAFF. For the CDR3, the DNA is TGTGCCAGCAGCTTGGAGGTAGCGGGGTTCACTGAAGCTTTCTTT.

The rearrangement links TRBV10-3 to TRBJ2-1; 9 nucleotides agree with TRBD1. CDR3 length equals 13 residues. Germline V CDR1 and CDR2: ENHRY, SYGVKD. The V and J ends lost 6 bases and 6 bases, in that order; junction bases with no gene match: 3. For the CDR3, the DNA is TGTGCCATCAGCAGACAGGGGGGCAATGAGCAGTTCTTC. It codes for CAISRQGGNEQFF.

This chain connects TRBV7-9 to TRBJ2-3, with D tentatively TRBD1 (6 bases). Trimming cost V 5 bases and J 4 bases, with 16 bases left between them. The CDR3 has 15 residues. Germline V gene lookup returns CDR1 SEHNR and CDR2 FQNEAQ (reference sequence). CDR3 in amino acids: CASSRLRGQADTQYF. The CDR3 coding sequence is TGTGCCAGCAGCCGTCTCAGGGGCCAGGCAGATACGCAGTATTTT. Full variable domain (missing parts from reference TRBV7-9 and TRBJ2-3): DTGVSQNPRHKITKRGQNVTFRCDPISEHNRLYWYRQTLGQGPEFLTYFQNEAQLEKSRLLSDRFSAERPKGSFSTLEIQRTEQGDSAMYLCASSRLRGQADTQYFGPGTRLTVL.

The chain combines TRBV7-2 with TRBJ2-5; 9 positions agree with TRBD2. Germline CDR1 and CDR2: SGHTA and FQGNSA. The CDR3 sequence is 16 residues long. V dropped 0 bases and J dropped 5; count of bases not matched to a gene: 7. CDR3 sequence (DNA): TGTGCCAGCAGCTTAGCGCTCTCTGCGGGAGGGGAGACCCAGTACTTC. As protein: CASSLALSAGGETQYF.

The chain carries TRBV7-2 and TRBJ2-3; TRBD1 might be the D (6 bases). The CDR3 totals 14 residues. With 5 bases removed from V and 4 bases from J, the gap between germline ends came to 13 bases. Germline assignment: CDR1 SGHTA and CDR2 FQGNSA. As DNA, the CDR3 is TGTGCCAGCAGCAACAGGGAAGGGGCAGATACGCAGTATTTT. Its translation: CASSNREGADTQYF.

This rearrangement joins TRBV21-1 to TRBJ2-2; TRBD2, as called in the table, went unchecked against the DNA. TRBV21-1 is recorded as a pseudogene. There are 14 residues in the CDR3. CDR3 nucleotide sequence: TGTGCCAGCAGCAAACGGGAGGTTAGCGGGGAGCTGTTTTTT. Translated: CASSKREVSGELFF.

The chain has TRBV4-1 and TRBJ2-1, with D possibly being TRBD1 (5 bases). The CDR3 has 16 residues. Germline lookup yields CDR1 MGHRA and CDR2 YSYEKL. V was shortened by 2 bases and J by 1 base, with 12 bases between the two germline ends. The CDR3 loop is CASSQRDRESYNEQFF. CDR3 DNA: TGCGCCAGCAGCCAACGAGACAGAGAGTCCTACAATGAGCAGTTCTTC.

The DNA of the CDR3 is TGTGCCAGCAGCTTGACTAGCGGGAGGGCGGGTGAGCAGTTCTTC. Its protein is CASSLTSGRAGEQFF. This chain uses TRBV5-6 with TRBJ2-1; TRBD2 matches 13 bases. The CDR3 covers 15 residues. V lost 1 base and J lost 9; bases outside the gene matches: 4. The germline V gene encodes CDR1 SGHDT and CDR2 YYEEEE. Full variable domain (missing parts from reference TRBV5-6 and TRBJ2-1): DAGVTQSPTHLIKTRGQQVTLRCSPKSGHDTVSWYQQALGQGPQFIFQYYEEEERQRGNFPDRFSGHQFPNYSSELNVNALLLGDSALYLCASSLTSGRAGEQFFGPGTRLTVL.